These 2 T cell receptor beta chains came from one sample sequenced in a study of T cell changes during pregnancy in multiple sclerosis. Profiled with immunoSEQ multiplex PCR; TCRdb holds only in-frame clones, not every one. Of 35,000 to 45,000 clones in the sample, roughly 90% are singletons; the top ten hold 7.5% to 10%. The starting material was CD8+ T cells from peripheral blood mononuclear cells, obtained before pregnancy. The receptors were gathered from a female donor with multiple sclerosis, enrolled in a pregnancy study.

The chain recombines TRBV5-1 with TRBJ1-2, with D possibly being TRBD1 (5 bases). The CDR3 extends over 14 amino acids. Looked up from germline, CDR1 is SGHRS and CDR2 is YFSETQ. The germline V and J ends were trimmed by 0 bases and 4 bases, with 10 bases remaining between them. The CDR3 is CASSLDPDIYGYTF. In DNA, the CDR3 is TGCGCCAGCAGCTTGGATCCGGACATCTATGGCTACACCTTC.

The chain combines TRBV7-3 with TRBJ2-3; a possible D gene is TRBD2 (5 bases). The V gene's germline CDR1 is SGHTA and CDR2 FQGTGA. The germline V and J ends were trimmed by 4 bases and 5 bases, with 13 bases remaining between them. The CDR3 sequence is 14 residues long. In DNA form, the CDR3 reads TGTGCCAGCAGCTCGGGTTTAGCGTTAGATACGCAGTATTTT. This translates into CASSSGLALDTQYF. The variable domain in full, with the rest retrieved from reference TRBV7-3 and TRBJ2-3, is GAGVSQTPSNKVTEKGKYVELRCDPISGHTALYWYRQSLGQGPEFLIYFQGTGAADDSGLPNDRFFAVRPEGSVSTLKIQRTERGDSAVYLCASSSGLALDTQYFGPGTRLTVL.